The table lists the clone carrying this T cell receptor beta chain with a few counts. Original processing methods: Quantification of nucleated cells was approximated via reference gene primer amplification. Clones were sequenced by immunoSEQ multiplex PCR, and TCRdb holds only the in-frame ones, with some missing. V, J and clone size were drawn from that table, and D and trimming were deduced from the DNA. The sample has about 290,000 clones, approximately 90% seen once. The data were taken from a study of blood T cell repertoires in COVID-19. For the study at large: The origin of the acute and convalescent COVID-19 samples was the United States, Italy and Spain. In each case, the material was cDNA or gDNA derived from T cells, B-cell-depleted T cells, or PBMCs.

With 0 bases clipped from V and 0 bases from J, the junction kept 3 bases outside the gene matches. The CDR3 sequence is 17 residues long. In germline, CDR1 is SGHNT, CDR2 YENEEA. Specimen: peripheral blood. The sequence was obtained from a man aged 35 to 55 with acute or convalescent COVID-19. This rearrangement joins TRBV11-3 to TRBJ2-2; 8 bases are a match to TRBD1. For the CDR3, the DNA is TGTGCCAGCAGCTTAGATGACAGGGGAGCGAACACCGGGGAGCTGTTTTTT. Translated, it gives CASSLDDRGANTGELFF. Full variable domain (outside the CDR3, taken from reference TRBV11-3 and TRBJ2-2): EAGVVQSPRYKIIEKKQPVAFWCNPISGHNTLYWYLQNLGQGPELLIRYENEEAVDDSQLPKDRFSAERLKGVDSTLKIQPAELGDSAVYLCASSLDDRGANTGELFFGEGSRLTVL.